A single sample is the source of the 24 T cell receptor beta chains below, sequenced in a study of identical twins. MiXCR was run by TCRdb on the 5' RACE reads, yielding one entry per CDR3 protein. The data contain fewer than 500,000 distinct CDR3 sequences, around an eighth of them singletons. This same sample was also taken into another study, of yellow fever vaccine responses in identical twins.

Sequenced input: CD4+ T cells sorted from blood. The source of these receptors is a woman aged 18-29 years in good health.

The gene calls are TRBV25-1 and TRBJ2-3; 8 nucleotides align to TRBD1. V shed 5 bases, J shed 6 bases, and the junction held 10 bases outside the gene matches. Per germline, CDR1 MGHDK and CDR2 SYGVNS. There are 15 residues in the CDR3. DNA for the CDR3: TGTGCCAGCAGTCCCGACAGGGGAAACTTGGATACGCAGTATTTT. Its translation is CASSPDRGNLDTQYF.

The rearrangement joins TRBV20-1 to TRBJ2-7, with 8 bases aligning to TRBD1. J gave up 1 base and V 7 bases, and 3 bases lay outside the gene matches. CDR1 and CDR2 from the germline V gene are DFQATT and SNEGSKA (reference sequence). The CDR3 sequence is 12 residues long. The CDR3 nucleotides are TGCAGTGACGGACAGGGTTCCTACGAGCAGTACTTC. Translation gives CSDGQGSYEQYF.

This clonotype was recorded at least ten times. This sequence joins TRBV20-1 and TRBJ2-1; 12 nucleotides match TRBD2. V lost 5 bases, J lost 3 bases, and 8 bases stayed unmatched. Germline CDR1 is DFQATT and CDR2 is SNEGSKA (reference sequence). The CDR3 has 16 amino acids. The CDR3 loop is CSAPRLAGEIYNEQFF. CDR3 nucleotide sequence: TGCAGTGCTCCACGACTAGCGGGAGAGATCTACAATGAGCAGTTCTTC.

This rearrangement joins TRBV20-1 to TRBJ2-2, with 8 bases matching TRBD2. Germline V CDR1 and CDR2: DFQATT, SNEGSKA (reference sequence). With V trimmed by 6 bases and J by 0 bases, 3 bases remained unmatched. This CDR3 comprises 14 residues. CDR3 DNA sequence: TGCAGTGCGTCTAGCGGGCCGAACACCGGGGAGCTGTTTTTT. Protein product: CSASSGPNTGELFF.

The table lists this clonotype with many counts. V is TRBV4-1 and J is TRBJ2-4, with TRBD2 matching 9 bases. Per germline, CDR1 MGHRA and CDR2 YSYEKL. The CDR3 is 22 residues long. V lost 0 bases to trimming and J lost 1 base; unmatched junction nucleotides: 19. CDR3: CASSQDNGGGVAGLLAKNIQYF. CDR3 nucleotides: TGCGCCAGCAGCCAAGATAACGGCGGGGGGGTAGCGGGACTTCTGGCCAAAAACATTCAGTACTTC.

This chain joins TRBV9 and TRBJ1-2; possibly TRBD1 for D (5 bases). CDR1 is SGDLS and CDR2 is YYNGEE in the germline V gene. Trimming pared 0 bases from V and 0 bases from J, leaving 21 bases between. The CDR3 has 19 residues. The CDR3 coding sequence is TGTGCCAGCAGCGTAGGGTCCGGCCAGCGGGACGGTGCTAACTATGGCTACACCTTC. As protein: CASSVGSGQRDGANYGYTF.

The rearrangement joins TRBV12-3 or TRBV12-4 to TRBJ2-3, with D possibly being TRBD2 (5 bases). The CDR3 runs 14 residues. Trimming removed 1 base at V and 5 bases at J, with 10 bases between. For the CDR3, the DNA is TGTGCCAGCAGTTTAGGGGGAGTCCGAGATACGCAGTATTTT. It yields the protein CASSLGGVRDTQYF.

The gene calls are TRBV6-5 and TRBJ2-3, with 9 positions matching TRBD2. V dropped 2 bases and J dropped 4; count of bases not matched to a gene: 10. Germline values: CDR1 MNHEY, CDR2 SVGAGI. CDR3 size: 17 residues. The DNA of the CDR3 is TGTGCCAGCAGTTACCGGGCTAGCGGGAATGTCGCAGATACGCAGTATTTT. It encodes CASSYRASGNVADTQYF.

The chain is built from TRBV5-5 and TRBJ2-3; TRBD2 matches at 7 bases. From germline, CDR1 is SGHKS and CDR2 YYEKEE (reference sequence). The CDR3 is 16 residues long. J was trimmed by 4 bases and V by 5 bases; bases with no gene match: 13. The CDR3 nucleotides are TGTGCCAGCAGAAACACCATCCTAGCGGATCCAGATACGCAGTATTTT. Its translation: CASRNTILADPDTQYF.

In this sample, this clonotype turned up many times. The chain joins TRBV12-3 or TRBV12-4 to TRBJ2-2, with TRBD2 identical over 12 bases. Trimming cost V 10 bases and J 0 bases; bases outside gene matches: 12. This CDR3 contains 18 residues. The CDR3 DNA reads TGTGCCACCCCGCGGACTAGCGGGGATTACGCGAACACCGGGGAGCTGTTTTTT. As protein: CATPRTSGDYANTGELFF.

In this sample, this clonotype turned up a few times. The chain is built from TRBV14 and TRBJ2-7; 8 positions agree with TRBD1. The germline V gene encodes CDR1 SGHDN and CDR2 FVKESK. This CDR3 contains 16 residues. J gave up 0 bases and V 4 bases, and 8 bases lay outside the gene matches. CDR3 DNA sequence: TGTGCCAGCAGCCGAGGACAGGGAAGGGGCTCCTACGAGCAGTACTTC. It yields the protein CASSRGQGRGSYEQYF.

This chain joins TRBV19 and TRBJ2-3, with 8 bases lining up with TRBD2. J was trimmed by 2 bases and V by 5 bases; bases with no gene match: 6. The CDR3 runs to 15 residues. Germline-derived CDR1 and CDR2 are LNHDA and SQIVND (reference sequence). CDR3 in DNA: TGTGCCAGTAGTGCGGGCGGGGGGCCCACAGATACGCAGTATTTT. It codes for CASSAGGGPTDTQYF.

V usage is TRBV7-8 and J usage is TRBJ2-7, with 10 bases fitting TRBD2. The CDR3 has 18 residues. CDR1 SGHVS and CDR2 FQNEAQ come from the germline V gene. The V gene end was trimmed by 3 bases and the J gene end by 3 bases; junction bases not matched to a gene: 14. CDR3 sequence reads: CASSLTPGTSAARYEQYF. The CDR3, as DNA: TGTGCCAGCAGCTTGACCCCCGGGACTAGCGCAGCGCGCTACGAGCAGTACTTC.

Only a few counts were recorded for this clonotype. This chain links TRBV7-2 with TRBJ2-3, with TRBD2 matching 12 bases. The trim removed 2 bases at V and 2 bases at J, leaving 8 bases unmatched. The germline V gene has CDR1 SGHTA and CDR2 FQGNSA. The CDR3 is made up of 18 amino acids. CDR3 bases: TGTGCCAGCAGCTTACGCACTCTAGCGGGAGGGCCCACAGATACGCAGTATTTT. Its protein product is CASSLRTLAGGPTDTQYF. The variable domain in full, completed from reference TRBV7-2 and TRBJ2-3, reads GAGVSQSPSNKVTEKGKDVELRCDPISGHTALYWYRQSLGQGLEFLIYFQGNSAPDKSGLPSDRFSAERTGGSVSTLTIQRTQQEDSAVYLCASSLRTLAGGPTDTQYFGPGTRLTVL.

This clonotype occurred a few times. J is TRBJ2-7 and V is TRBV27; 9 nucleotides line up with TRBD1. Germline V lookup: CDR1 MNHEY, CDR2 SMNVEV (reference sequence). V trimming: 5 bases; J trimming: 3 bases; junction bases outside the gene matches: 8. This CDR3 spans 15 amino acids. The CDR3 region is CASSQGQGRNYEQYF. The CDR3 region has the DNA TGTGCCAGCAGTCAGGGACAGGGACGTAACTACGAGCAGTACTTC.

CDR3 in DNA: TGTGCCATCACGCGCGGGAGGGCCGCCGGGGAGCTGTTTTTT. This sequence encodes CAITRGRAAGELFF. The rearrangement joins TRBV10-3 to TRBJ2-2; TRBD2 agrees at 9 bases. J was trimmed by 6 bases and V by 7 bases; bases with no gene match: 6. The CDR3 contains 14 residues. CDR1 and CDR2 from the germline V gene are ENHRY and SYGVKD.

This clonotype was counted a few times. This CDR3 reads CASSQRDSRSYEQYF. In nucleotides, the CDR3 is TGTGCCAGCAGCCAACGGGACTCTCGCTCCTACGAGCAGTACTTC. This rearrangement joins TRBV9 to TRBJ2-7, with D possibly TRBD2 on 6 matching bases. V dropped 4 bases and J dropped 0 bases, with 14 bases sitting between them. CDR1 SGDLS and CDR2 YYNGEE come from the germline V gene. The CDR3 consists of 15 residues.

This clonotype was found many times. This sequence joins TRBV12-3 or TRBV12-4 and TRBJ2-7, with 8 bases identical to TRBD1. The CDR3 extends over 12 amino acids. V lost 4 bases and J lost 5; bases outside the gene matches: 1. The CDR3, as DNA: TGTGCCAGCAGTTACAGGGGGAACGAGCAGTACTTC. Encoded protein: CASSYRGNEQYF.

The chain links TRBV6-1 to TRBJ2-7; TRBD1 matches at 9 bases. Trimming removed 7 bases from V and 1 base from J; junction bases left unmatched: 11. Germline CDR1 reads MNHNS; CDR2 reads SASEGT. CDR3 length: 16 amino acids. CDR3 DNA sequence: TGTGCCAGCATCTTATCCGACAGGGGGTTTTCCTACGAGCAGTACTTC. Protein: CASILSDRGFSYEQYF.

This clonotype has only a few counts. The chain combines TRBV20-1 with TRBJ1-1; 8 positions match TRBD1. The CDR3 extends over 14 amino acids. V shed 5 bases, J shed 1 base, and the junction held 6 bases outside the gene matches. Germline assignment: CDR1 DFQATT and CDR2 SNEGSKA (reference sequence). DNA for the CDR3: TGCAGTGCTCGGACAGGGATGGAGAACACTGAAGCTTTCTTT. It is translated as CSARTGMENTEAFF.

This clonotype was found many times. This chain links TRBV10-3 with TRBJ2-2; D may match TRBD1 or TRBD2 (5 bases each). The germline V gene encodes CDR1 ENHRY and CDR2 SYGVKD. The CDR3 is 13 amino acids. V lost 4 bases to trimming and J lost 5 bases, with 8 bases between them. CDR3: CAISGGYTGELFF. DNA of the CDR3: TGTGCCATCAGTGGGGGGTATACCGGGGAGCTGTTTTTT.

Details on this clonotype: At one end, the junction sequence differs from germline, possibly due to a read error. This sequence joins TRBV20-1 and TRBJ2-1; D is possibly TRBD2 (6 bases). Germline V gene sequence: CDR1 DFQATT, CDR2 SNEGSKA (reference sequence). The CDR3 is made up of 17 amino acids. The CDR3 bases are TGCAGCGCTAGGGCCCGCGATCCGGGGGTCTCCTACAATGAGCAGTTCTTC. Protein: CSARARDPGVSYNEQFF.

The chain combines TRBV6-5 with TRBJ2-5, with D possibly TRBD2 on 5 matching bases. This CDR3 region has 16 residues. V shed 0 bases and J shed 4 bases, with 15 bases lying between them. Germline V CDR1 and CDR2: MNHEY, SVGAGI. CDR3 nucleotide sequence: TGTGCCAGCAGTTACTCGAGCAGGAGGCGAGGAGAGACCCAGTACTTC. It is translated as CASSYSSRRRGETQYF.

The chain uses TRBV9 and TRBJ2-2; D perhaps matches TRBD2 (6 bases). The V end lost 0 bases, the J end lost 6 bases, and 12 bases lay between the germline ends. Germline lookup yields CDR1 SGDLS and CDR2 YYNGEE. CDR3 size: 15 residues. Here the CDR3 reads CASSVATGAAGELFF. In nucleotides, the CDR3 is TGTGCCAGCAGCGTAGCAACGGGAGCAGCCGGGGAGCTGTTTTTT.